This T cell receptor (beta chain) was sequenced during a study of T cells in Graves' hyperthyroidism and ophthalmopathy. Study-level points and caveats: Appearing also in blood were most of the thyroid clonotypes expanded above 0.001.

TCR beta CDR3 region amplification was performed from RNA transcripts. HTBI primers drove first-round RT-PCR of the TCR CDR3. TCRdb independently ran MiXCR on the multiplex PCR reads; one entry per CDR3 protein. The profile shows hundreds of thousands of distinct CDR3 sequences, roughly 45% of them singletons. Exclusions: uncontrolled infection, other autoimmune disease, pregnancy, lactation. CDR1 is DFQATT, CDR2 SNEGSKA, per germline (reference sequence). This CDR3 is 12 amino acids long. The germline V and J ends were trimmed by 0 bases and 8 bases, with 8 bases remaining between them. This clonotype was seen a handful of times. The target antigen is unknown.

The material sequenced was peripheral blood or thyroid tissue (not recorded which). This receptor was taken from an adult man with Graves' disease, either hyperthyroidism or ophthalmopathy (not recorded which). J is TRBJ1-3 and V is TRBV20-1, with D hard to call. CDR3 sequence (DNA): TGCAGTGCTAGAGATTTGCGGGACACCATATATTTT. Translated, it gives CSARDLRDTIYF.